This TCR beta chain comes out of a study of cytomegalovirus exposure and HLA in healthy donors. Donors had nominal health at sampling but likely had unrecorded immune exposures. Vbeta (60) and Jbeta (13) primers were used in the PCR. Clones were read by immunoSEQ multiplex PCR, and TCRdb kept only the in-frame ones, dropping some. Of around 200,000 clones listed, 77% were seen once; the top ten hold more than 3.5%. With regard to this clone: What it binds is not known.

Regarding the study as a whole: Segments of the TCR beta V type were, in most cases, productive about 87% or about 30% of the time in an earlier analysis.

The CDR3 is 14 amino acids. The germline V gene has CDR1 SGHRS and CDR2 YFSETQ. V lost 3 bases, J lost 7 bases, and 2 bases stayed unmatched. This TCR came from a woman aged 55 to 70 in good health and CMV-seropositive. The chain links TRBV5-1 to TRBJ2-3; 13 nucleotides match TRBD2. Sequenced input: PBMCs. The DNA of the CDR3 is TGCGCCAGCAGCTCGGGACTAGCGGGGTATACGCAGTATTTT. Translating it yields CASSSGLAGYTQYF.